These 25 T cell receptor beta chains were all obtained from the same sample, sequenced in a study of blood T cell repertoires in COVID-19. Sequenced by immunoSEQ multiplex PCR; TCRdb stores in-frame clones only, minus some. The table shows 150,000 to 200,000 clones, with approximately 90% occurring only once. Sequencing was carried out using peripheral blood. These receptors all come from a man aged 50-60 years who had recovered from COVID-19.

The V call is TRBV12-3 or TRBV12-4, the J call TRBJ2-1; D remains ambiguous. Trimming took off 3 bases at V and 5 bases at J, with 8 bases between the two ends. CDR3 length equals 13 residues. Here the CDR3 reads CASSFNRDNEQFF. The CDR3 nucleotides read TGTGCCAGCAGTTTCAATCGAGACAATGAGCAGTTCTTC.

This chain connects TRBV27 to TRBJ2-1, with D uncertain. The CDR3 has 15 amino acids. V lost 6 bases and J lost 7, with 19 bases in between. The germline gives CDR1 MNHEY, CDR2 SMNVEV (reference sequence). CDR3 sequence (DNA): TGTGCCAGCAGGCAGCCAGGATCTCGCCTTAATGAGCAGTTCTTC. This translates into CASRQPGSRLNEQFF.

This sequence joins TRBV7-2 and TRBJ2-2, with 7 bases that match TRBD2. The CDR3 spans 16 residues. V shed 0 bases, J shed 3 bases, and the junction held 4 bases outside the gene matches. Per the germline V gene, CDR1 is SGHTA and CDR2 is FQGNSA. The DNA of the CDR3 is TGTGCCAGCAGCTTAGCCTCGGGACTATACACCGGGGAGCTGTTTTTT. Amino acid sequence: CASSLASGLYTGELFF.

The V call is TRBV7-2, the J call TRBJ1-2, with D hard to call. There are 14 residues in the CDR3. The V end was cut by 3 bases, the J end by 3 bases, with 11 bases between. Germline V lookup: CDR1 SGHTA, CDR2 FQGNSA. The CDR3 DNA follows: TGTGCCAGCAGCTTGGAACAGACGTACTATGGCTACACCTTC. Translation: CASSLEQTYYGYTF.

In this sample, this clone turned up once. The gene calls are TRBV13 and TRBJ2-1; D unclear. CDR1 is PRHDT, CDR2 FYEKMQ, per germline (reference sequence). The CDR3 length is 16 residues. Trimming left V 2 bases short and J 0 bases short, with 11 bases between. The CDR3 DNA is TGTGCCAGCAGCTTAACTCTTCTGAACTCCTACAATGAGCAGTTCTTC. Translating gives CASSLTLLNSYNEQFF.

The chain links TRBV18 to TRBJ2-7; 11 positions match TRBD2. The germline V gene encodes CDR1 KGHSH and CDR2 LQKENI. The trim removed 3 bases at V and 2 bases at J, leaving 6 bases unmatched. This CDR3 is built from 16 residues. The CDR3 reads CASSPRTSGGPYEQYF. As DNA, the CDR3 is TGTGCCAGCTCACCTAGAACTAGCGGGGGACCCTACGAGCAGTACTTC.

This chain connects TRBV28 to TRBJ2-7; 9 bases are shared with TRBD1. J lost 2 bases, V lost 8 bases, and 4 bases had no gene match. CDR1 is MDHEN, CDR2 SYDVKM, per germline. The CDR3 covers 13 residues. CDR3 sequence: CASLRQGAYEQYF. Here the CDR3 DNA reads TGTGCCAGCCTACGACAGGGGGCCTACGAGCAGTACTTC.

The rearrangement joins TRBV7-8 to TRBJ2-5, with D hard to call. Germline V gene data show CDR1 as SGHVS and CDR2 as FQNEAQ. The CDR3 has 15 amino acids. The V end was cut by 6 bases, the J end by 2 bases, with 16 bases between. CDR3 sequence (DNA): TGTGCCAGCAGTCCTCCCCGAGGTATTCAAGAGACCCAGTACTTC. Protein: CASSPPRGIQETQYF.

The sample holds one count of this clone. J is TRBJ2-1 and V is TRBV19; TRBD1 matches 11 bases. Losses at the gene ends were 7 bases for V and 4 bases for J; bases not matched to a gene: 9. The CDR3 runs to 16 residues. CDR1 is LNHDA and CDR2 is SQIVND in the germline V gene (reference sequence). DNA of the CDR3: TGTGCCAGTACTCTAAGGACAGGGGGCGGTTACAATGAGCAGTTCTTC. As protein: CASTLRTGGGYNEQFF. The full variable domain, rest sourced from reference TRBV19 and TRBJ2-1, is DGGITQSPKYLFRKEGQNVTLSCEQNLNHDAMYWYRQDPGQGLRLIYYSQIVNDFQKGDIAEGYSVSREKKESFPLTVTSAQKNPTAFYLCASTLRTGGGYNEQFFGPGTRLTVL.

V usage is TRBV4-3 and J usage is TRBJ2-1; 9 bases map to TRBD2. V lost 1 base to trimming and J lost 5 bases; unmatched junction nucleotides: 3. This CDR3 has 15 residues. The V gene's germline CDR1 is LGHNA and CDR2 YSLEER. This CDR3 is CASSQGSGGNNEQFF. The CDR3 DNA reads TGCGCCAGCAGCCAAGGTAGCGGGGGAAACAATGAGCAGTTCTTC.

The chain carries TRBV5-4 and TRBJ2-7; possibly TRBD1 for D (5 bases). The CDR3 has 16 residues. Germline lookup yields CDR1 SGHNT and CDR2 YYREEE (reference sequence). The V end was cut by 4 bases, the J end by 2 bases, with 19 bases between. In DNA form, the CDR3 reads TGTGCCAGCAGCCTAGGGGTTAATGAAGCGACCTACGAGCAGTACTTC. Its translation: CASSLGVNEATYEQYF. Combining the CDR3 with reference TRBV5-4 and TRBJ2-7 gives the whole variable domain ETGVTQSPTHLIKTRGQQVTLRCSSQSGHNTVSWYQQALGQGPQFIFQYYREEENGRGNFPPRFSGLQFPNYSSELNVNALELDDSALYLCASSLGVNEATYEQYFGPGTRLTVT.

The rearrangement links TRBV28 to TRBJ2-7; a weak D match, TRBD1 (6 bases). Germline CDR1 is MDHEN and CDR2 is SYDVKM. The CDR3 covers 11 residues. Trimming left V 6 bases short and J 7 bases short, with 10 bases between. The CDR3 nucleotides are TGTGCCAGCAGGGCTACAGGGGAGCAGTACTTC. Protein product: CASRATGEQYF.

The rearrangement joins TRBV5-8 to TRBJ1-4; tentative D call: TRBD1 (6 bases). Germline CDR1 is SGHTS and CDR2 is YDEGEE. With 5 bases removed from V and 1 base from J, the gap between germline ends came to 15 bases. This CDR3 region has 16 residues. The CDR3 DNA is TGTGCCAGCAGTTACAGGGCTGGGGTAACTAATGAAAAACTGTTTTTT. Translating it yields CASSYRAGVTNEKLFF.

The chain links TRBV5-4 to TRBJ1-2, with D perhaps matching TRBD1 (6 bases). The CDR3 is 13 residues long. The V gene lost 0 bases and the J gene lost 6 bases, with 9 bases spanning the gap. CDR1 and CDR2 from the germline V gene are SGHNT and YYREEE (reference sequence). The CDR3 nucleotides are TGTGCCAGCAGCTTGGCAGGGGTCCATGGCTACACCTTC. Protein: CASSLAGVHGYTF.

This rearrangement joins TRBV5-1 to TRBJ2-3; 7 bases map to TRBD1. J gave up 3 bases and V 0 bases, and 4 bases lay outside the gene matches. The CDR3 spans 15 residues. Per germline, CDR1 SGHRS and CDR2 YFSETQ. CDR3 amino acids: CASSLVGTDTDTQYF. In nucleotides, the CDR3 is TGCGCCAGCAGCTTGGTTGGGACAGATACAGATACGCAGTATTTT.

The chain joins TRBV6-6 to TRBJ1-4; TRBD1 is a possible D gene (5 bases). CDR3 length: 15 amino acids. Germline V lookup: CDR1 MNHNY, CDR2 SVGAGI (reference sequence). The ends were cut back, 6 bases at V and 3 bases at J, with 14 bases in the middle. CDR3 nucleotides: TGTGCCAGCAGATATAGGGGTTTTTCTAATGAAAAACTGTTTTTT. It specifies CASRYRGFSNEKLFF.

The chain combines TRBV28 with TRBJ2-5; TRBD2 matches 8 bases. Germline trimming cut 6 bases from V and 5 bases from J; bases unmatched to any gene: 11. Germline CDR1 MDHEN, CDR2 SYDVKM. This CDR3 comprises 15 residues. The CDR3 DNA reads TGTGCCAGCAGCCGTGGCGGGGGGCGGGAGGAGACCCAGTACTTC. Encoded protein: CASSRGGGREETQYF.

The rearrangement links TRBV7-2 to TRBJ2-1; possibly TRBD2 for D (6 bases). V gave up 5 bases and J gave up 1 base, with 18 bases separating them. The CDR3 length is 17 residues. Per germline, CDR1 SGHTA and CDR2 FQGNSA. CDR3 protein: CASSGPIGRQSYNEQFF. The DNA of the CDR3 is TGTGCCAGCAGCGGGCCGATCGGGAGACAGTCCTACAATGAGCAGTTCTTC.

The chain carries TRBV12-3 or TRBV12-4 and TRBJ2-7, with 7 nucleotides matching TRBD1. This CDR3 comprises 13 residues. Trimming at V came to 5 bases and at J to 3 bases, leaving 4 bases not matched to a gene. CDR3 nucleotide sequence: TGTGCCAGCAGTGGGGACAGATTCTACGAGCAGTACTTC. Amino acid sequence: CASSGDRFYEQYF.

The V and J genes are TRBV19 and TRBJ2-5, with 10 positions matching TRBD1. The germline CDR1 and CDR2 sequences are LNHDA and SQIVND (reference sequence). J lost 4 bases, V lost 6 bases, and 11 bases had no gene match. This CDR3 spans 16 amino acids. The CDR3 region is CASRDPGQGTIETQYF. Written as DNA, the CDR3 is TGTGCCAGTAGGGATCCGGGACAGGGGACGATAGAGACCCAGTACTTC.

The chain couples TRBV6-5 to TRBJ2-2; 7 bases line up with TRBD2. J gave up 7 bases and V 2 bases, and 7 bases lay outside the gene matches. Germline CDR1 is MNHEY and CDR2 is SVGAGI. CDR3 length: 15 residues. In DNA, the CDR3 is TGTGCCAGCAGTTACGACCGGAGCGGGGTCGGGGAGCTGTTTTTT. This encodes CASSYDRSGVGELFF.

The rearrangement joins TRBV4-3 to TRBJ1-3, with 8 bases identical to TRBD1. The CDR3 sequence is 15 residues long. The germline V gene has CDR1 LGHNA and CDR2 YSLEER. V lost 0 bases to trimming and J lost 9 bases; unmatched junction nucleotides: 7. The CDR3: CASSQEARGLVTIYF. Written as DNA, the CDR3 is TGCGCCAGCAGCCAAGAAGCCAGGGGGCTGGTCACCATATATTTT.

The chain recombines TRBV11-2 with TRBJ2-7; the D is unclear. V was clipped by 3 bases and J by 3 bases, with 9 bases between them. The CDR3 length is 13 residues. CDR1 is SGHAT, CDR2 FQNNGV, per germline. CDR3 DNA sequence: TGTGCCAGCAGCTTGGGCTTCCTCTACGAGCAGTACTTC. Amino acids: CASSLGFLYEQYF.

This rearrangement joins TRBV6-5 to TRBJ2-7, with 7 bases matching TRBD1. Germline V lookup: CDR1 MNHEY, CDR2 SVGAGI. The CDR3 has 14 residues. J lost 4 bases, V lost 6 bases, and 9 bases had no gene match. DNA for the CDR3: TGTGCCAGCAGACCGGGACAGACCTATTACGAGCAGTACTTC. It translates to CASRPGQTYYEQYF.

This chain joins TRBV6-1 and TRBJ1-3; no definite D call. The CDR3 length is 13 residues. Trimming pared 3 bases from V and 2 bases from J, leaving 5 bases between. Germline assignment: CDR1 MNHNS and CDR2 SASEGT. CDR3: CASSDGAGNTIYF. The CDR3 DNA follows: TGTGCCAGCAGTGACGGGGCTGGAAACACCATATATTTT.